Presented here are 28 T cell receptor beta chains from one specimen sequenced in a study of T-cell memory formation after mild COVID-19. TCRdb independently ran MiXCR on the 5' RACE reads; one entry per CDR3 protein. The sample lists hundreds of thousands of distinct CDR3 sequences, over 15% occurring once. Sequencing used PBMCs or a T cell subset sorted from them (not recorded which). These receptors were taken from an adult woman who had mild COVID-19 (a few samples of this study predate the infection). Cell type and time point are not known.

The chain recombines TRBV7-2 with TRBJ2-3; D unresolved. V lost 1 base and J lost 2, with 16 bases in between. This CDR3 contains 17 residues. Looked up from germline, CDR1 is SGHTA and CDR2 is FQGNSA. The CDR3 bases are TGTGCCAGCAGCTTAGAGGAAGGCATTCGGAACACAGATACGCAGTATTTT. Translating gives CASSLEEGIRNTDTQYF.

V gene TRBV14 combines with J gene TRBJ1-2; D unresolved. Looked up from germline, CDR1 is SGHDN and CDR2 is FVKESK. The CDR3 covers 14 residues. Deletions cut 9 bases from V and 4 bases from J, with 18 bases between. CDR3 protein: CARTRVGPAYGYTF. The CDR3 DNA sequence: TGTGCCAGGACGCGCGTAGGGCCAGCCTATGGCTACACCTTC.

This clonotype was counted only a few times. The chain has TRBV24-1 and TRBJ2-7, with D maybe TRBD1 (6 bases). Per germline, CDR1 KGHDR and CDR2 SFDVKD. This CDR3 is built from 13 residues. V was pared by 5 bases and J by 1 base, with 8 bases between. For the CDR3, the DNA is TGTGCCACCAGTGTACAGGGTTCCTACGAGCAGTACTTC. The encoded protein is CATSVQGSYEQYF.

Written as DNA, the CDR3 is TGCGCCAGCAGCCCTGTCGTGGGCCCTTACGAGCAGTACTTC. It yields the protein CASSPVVGPYEQYF. This chain links TRBV4-3 with TRBJ2-7, with D uncertain. In germline, CDR1 is LGHNA, CDR2 YSLEER. V was cut by 4 bases and J by 4 bases, with 14 bases left in between. The CDR3 spans 14 residues.

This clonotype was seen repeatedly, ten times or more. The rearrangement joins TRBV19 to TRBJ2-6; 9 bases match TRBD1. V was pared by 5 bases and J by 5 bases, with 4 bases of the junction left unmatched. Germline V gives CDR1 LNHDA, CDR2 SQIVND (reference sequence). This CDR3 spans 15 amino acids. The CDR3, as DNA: TGTGCCAGTAGTTCGGACAGGGGAAGGGCCAACGTCCTGACTTTC. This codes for CASSSDRGRANVLTF.

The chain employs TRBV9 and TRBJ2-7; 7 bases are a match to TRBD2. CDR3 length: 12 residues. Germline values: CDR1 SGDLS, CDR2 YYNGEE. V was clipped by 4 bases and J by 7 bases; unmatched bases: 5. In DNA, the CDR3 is TGTGCCAGCAGCCCGGACGGGAGGGAGCAGTACTTC. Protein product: CASSPDGREQYF.

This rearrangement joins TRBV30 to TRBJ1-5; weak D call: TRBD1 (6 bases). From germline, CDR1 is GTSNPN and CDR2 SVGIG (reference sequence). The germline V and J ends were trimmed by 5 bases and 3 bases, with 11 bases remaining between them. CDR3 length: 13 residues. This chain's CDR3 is CAWADSFNQPQHF. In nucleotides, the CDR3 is TGTGCCTGGGCGGACAGCTTCAATCAGCCCCAGCATTTT.

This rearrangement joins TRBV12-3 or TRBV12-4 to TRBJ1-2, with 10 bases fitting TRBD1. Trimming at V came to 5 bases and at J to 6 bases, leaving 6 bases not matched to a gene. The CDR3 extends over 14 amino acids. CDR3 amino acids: CASSRDRGRDGYTF. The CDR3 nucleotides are TGTGCCAGCAGTAGAGACAGGGGGCGTGATGGCTACACCTTC.

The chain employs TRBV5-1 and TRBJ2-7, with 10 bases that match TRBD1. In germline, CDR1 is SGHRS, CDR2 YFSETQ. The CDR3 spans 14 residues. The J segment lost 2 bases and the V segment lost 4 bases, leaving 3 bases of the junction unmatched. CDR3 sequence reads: CASSPDRGTYEQYF. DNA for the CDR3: TGCGCCAGCAGCCCGGACAGGGGGACCTACGAGCAGTACTTC.

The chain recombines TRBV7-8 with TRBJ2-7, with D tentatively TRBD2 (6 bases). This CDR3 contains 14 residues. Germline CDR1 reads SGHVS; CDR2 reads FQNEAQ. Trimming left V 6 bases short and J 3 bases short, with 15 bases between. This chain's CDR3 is CASRAEGLNYEQYF. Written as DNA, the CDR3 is TGTGCCAGCAGGGCGGAGGGTCTCAACTACGAGCAGTACTTC.

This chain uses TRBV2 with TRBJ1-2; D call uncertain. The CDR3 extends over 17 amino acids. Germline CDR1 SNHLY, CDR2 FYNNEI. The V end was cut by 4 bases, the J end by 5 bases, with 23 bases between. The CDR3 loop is CASSASFLGSRQYGYTF. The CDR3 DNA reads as TGTGCCAGCAGTGCATCCTTTCTCGGCTCTCGGCAATATGGCTACACCTTC.

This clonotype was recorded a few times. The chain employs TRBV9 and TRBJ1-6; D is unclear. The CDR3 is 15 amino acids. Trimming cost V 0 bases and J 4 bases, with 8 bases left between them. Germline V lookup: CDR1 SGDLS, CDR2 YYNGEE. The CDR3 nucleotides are TGTGCCAGCAGCGTAGGGGAATTGTATAATTCACCCCTCCACTTT. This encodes CASSVGELYNSPLHF.

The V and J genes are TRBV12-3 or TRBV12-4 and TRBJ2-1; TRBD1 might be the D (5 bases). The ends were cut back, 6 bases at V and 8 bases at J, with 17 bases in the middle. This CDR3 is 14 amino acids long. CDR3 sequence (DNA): TGTGCCAGCAGGGCTCAGGGCTCTAGGGATGAGCAGTTCTTC. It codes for CASRAQGSRDEQFF.

This CDR3 reads CASSPSDRAGHGYTF. The CDR3 nucleotides read TGTGCCAGCTCACCCTCGGACAGGGCTGGCCATGGCTACACCTTC. The chain has TRBV18 and TRBJ1-2, with 8 bases identical to TRBD1. After removal of 3 bases from V and 6 bases from J, the junction contained 9 bases not matched to a gene. Per germline, CDR1 KGHSH and CDR2 LQKENI. This CDR3 is built from 15 residues.

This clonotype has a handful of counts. This CDR3 is CASSGGPGYEQYF. The CDR3 DNA reads TGTGCCAGCAGTGGAGGACCCGGCTACGAGCAGTACTTC. The chain is built from TRBV2 and TRBJ2-7; no reliable D call. Germline CDR1 reads SNHLY; CDR2 reads FYNNEI. Between the trimmed V and J ends, which lost 4 bases and 3 bases, there was a span of 10 bases. This CDR3 contains 13 residues.

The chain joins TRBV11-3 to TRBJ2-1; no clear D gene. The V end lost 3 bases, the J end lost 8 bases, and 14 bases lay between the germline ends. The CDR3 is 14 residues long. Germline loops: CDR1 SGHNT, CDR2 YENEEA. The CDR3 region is CASSLGWGLDEQFF. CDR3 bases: TGTGCCAGCAGCTTGGGGTGGGGTCTGGATGAGCAGTTCTTC.

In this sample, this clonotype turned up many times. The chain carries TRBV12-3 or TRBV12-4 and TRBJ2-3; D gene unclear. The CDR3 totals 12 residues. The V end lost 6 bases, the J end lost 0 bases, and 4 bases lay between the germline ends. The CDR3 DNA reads TGTGCCAGCAGGGGGAGCACAGATACGCAGTATTTT. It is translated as CASRGSTDTQYF.

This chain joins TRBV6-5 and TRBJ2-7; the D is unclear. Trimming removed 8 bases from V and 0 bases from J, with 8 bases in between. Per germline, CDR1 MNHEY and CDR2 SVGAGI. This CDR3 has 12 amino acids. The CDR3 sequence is CASGQSSYEQYF. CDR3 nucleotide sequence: TGTGCCAGCGGGCAGAGCTCCTACGAGCAGTACTTC.

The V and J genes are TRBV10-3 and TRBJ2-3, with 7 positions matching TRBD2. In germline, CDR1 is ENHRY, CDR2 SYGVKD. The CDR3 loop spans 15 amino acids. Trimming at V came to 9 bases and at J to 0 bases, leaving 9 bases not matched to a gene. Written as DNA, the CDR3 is TGTGCCATACGCAGACTAGCACTTAGCACAGATACGCAGTATTTT. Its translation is CAIRRLALSTDTQYF.

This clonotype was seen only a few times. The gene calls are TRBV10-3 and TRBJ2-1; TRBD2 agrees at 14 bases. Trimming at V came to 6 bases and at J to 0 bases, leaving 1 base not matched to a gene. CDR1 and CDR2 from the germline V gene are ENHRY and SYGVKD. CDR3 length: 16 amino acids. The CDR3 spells CAIRGTSGSSYNEQFF. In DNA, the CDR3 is TGTGCCATCAGGGGGACTAGCGGGAGCTCCTACAATGAGCAGTTCTTC.

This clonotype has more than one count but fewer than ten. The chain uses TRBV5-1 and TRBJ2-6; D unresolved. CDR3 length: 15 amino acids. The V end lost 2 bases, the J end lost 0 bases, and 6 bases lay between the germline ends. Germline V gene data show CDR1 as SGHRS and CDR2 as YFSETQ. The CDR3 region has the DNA TGCGCCAGCAGCTTTACAAGCTCTGGGGCCAACGTCCTGACTTTC. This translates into CASSFTSSGANVLTF.

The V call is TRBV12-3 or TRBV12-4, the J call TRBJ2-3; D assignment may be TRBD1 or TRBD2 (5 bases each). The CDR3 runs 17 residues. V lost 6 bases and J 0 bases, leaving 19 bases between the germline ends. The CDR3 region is CASRPPRDGTSTDTQYF. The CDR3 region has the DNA TGTGCCAGCAGACCACCCCGGGACGGTACTAGCACAGATACGCAGTATTTT.

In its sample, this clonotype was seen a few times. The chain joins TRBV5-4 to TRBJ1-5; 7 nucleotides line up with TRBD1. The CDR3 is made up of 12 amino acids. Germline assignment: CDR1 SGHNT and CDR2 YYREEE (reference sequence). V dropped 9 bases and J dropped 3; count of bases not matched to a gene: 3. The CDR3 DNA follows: TGTGCCACCGGGACAGCCAATCAGCCCCAGCATTTT. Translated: CATGTANQPQHF.

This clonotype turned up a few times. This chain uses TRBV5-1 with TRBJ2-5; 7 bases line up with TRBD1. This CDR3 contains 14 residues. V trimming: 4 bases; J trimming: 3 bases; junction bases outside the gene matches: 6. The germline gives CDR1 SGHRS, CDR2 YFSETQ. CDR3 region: CASSPEGAKETQYF. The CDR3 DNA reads TGCGCCAGCAGCCCCGAGGGGGCTAAAGAGACCCAGTACTTC.

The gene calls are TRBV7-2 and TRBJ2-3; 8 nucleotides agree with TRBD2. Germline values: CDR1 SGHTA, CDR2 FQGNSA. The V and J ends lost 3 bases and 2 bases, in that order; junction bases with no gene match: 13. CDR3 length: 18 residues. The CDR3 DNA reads TGTGCCAGCAGCTTTACGATTCAGCGGGAGTTTATCACAGATACGCAGTATTTT. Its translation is CASSFTIQREFITDTQYF.

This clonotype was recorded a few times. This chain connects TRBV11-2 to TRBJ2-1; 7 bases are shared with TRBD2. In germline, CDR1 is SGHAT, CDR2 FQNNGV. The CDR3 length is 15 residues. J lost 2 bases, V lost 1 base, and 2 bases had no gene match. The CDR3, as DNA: TGTGCCAGCAGCTTAGGCCTAGCGGCCTACAATGAGCAGTTCTTC. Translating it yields CASSLGLAAYNEQFF.

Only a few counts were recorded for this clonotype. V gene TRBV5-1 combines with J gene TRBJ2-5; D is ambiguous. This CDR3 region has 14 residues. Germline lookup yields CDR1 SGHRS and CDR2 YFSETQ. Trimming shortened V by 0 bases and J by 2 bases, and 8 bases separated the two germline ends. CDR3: CASSLVTLQETQYF. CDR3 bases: TGCGCCAGCAGCTTGGTGACGTTACAAGAGACCCAGTACTTC.

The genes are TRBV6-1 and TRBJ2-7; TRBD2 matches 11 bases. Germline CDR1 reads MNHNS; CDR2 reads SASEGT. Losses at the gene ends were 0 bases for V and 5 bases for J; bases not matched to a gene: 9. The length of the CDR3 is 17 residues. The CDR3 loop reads CASSEAVVAGGPNEQYF. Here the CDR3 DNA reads TGTGCCAGCAGTGAAGCTGTGGTAGCGGGAGGGCCTAACGAGCAGTACTTC.